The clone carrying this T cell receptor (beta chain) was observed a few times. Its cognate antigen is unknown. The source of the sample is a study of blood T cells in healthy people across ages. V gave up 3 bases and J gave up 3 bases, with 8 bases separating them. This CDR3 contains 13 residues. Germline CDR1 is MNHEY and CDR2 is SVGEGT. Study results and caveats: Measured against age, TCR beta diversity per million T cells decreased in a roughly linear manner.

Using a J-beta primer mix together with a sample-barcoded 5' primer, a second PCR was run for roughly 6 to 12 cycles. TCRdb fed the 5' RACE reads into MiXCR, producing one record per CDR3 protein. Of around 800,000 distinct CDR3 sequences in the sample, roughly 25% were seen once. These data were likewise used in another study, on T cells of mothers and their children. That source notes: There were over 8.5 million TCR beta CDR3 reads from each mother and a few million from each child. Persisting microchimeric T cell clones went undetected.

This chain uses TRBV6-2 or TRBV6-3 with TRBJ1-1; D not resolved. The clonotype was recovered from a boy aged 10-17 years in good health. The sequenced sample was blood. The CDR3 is CASSYPRYTEAFF. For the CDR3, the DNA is TGTGCCAGCAGTTATCCCAGATACACTGAAGCTTTCTTT.